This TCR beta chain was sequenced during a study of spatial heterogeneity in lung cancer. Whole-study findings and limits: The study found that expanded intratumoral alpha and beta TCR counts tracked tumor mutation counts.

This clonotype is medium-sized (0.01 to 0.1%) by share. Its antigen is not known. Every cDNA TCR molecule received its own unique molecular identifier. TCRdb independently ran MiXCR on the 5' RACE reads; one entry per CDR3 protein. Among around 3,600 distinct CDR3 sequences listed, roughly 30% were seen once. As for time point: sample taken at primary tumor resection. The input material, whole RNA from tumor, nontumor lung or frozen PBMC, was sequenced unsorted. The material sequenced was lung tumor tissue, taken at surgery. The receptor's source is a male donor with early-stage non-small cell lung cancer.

The CDR3 region has the DNA TGTGCCAGCAGCCGTCAGACTAGCGGAAAGCAGTTCTTC. This codes for CASSRQTSGKQFF. The rearrangement links TRBV7-3 to TRBJ2-1, with 9 positions matching TRBD2. Germline CDR1 and CDR2: SGHTA and FQGTGA. With V trimmed by 5 bases and J by 11 bases, 7 bases remained unmatched. The CDR3 extends over 13 amino acids.